The 5 T cell receptor beta chains below come from one sample, sequenced in a study of T cells in Graves' hyperthyroidism and ophthalmopathy (dated by TCRdb to between 2019 and 2020). Library method: multiplex PCR. The instrument given in TCRdb is Illumina HiSeq 2000. The TCR beta CDR3 regions were amplified from RNA transcripts. A first-round RT-PCR of the TCR CDR3 used the HTBI primer set with the Qiagen OneStep RT-PCR kit. TCRdb trimmed the raw reads at Q25, called clones with MiXCR and kept productive beta chains. Merged by CDR3 protein, the rows form single entries marked with the most common genes and DNA. The sample contains a few hundred thousand distinct CDR3 sequences, 15% to 18% of them found a single time. The ten largest clones capture around 14% of the sample. What was sequenced was blood. The source of these receptors is a young woman with Graves' hyperthyroidism.

Many counts were recorded for this clonotype. The CDR3 reads CASSPGLASYNEQFF. The CDR3 DNA sequence: TGTGCCAGCTCACCGGGACTAGCTTCCTACAATGAGCAGTTCTTC. The chain employs TRBV18 and TRBJ2-1; 9 bases match TRBD2. The germline CDR1 and CDR2 sequences are KGHSH and LQKENI. The V and J ends lost 3 bases and 1 base, in that order; junction bases with no gene match: 1. The length of the CDR3 is 15 residues.

CDR3 amino acids: CSAAPSGTSINEQFF. The CDR3 nucleotides are TGCAGTGCGGCCCCTTCAGGGACTAGTATAAATGAGCAGTTCTTC. V is TRBV20-1 and J is TRBJ2-1, with 8 bases that match TRBD2. The germline CDR1 and CDR2 sequences are DFQATT and SNEGSKA (reference sequence). This CDR3 spans 15 amino acids. Germline trimming cut 6 bases from V and 7 bases from J; bases unmatched to any gene: 14.

This clonotype was seen repeatedly, ten times or more. CDR3 nucleotide sequence: TGTGCCAGCATGGGACGACAGGGGGCCCCACCTCAAGAGACCCAGTACTTC. Translating it yields CASMGRQGAPPQETQYF. The chain couples TRBV28 to TRBJ2-5; 10 nucleotides match TRBD1. Losses at the gene ends were 7 bases for V and 2 bases for J; bases not matched to a gene: 13. This CDR3 spans 17 amino acids. Germline V CDR1 and CDR2: MDHEN, SYDVKM. Full variable domain (outside the CDR3, taken from reference TRBV28 and TRBJ2-5): DVKVTQSSRYLVKRTGEKVFLECVQDMDHENMFWYRQDPGLGLRLIYFSYDVKMKEKGDIPEGYSVSREKKERFSLILESASTNQTSMYLCASMGRQGAPPQETQYFGPGTRLLVL.

The genes are TRBV20-1 and TRBJ2-5; 8 bases line up with TRBD2. With 1 base clipped from V and 5 bases from J, the junction kept 6 bases outside the gene matches. The CDR3 loop spans 14 amino acids. Germline V gene sequence: CDR1 DFQATT, CDR2 SNEGSKA (reference sequence). In DNA form, the CDR3 reads TGCAGTGCTAGAGCCGGGACTAGATGGGAGACCCAGTACTTC. Its protein product is CSARAGTRWETQYF.

This clonotype was found a few times. CDR3 in DNA: TGTGCCAGCAGACCAACCGGGGGAAGCAATCAGCCCCAGCATTTT. Its translation is CASRPTGGSNQPQHF. The J gene is TRBJ1-5, the V gene TRBV6-2 or TRBV6-3; tentatively, D is TRBD1 (5 bases). This CDR3 region has 15 residues. Trimming pared 6 bases from V and 1 base from J, leaving 13 bases between. Germline-derived CDR1 and CDR2 are MNHEY and SVGEGT.